This T cell receptor beta chain was found in a study of blood T cells in healthy people across ages. Findings and caveats of the study: The lack of PBMC sorting stopped any conclusive naive versus antigen-experienced comparison.

Per sample, a minimum of 7 million PBMCs were isolated. The CDR3 totals 14 residues. V was trimmed by 3 bases and J by 3 bases, leaving 11 bases between them. Germline-derived CDR1 and CDR2 are KGHSH and LQKENI. The use of a sample-barcoded 5' primer and a J-beta primer mix characterized a second PCR of 7 to 11 cycles. TCRdb itself ran the 5' RACE reads through MiXCR, one entry per CDR3 protein. The data contain hundreds of thousands of distinct CDR3 sequences, 58% of them singletons. About this clonotype itself: Antigen unknown.

The receptor was derived from a man younger than 40 in good health. Sequencing was performed on blood. V gene TRBV18 combines with J gene TRBJ1-2; D perhaps matches TRBD1 (6 bases). CDR3 in amino acids: CASSPRDKYYGYTF. For the CDR3, the DNA is TGTGCCAGCTCACCGCGGGACAAATACTATGGCTACACCTTC.